Each of the 26 T cell receptor beta chains below was sequenced from the same sample in a study of T cell responses to AZD1222 COVID-19 vaccine. This table comes from immunoSEQ multiplex PCR, and its TCRdb copy is limited to in-frame clones, with some not included. The repertoire has about 87,000 clones, around 90% of them found once; the top ten carry about 8%. The material sequenced was peripheral blood, taken on day 0 of AZD1222 vaccination. These receptors were collected from an adult in good health.

The genes are TRBV2 and TRBJ1-5; no clear D gene. Trimming left V 6 bases short and J 6 bases short, with 15 bases between. The germline gives CDR1 SNHLY, CDR2 FYNNEI. The CDR3 covers 14 residues. The CDR3 DNA reads TGTGCCAGCAGCGGAGACACGGGGAGTCAGCCCCAGCATTTT. This sequence encodes CASSGDTGSQPQHF.

V and J are TRBV7-3 and TRBJ2-2, with 8 bases identical to TRBD2. Looked up from germline, CDR1 is SGHTA and CDR2 is FQGTGA. Trimming at V came to 5 bases and at J to 4 bases, leaving 6 bases not matched to a gene. This CDR3 is 15 amino acids long. CDR3 sequence reads: CASSVPGGGTGELFF. The CDR3 nucleotides read TGTGCCAGCAGCGTCCCGGGGGGGGGCACCGGGGAGCTGTTTTTT. Full variable domain (outside the CDR3, taken from reference TRBV7-3 and TRBJ2-2): GAGVSQTPSNKVTEKGKYVELRCDPISGHTALYWYRQSLGQGPEFLIYFQGTGAADDSGLPNDRFFAVRPEGSVSTLKIQRTERGDSAVYLCASSVPGGGTGELFFGEGSRLTVL.

This chain joins TRBV4-1 and TRBJ2-3; no clear D. In germline, CDR1 is MGHRA, CDR2 YSYEKL. The CDR3 loop spans 14 amino acids. The V end lost 1 base, the J end lost 6 bases, and 11 bases lay between the germline ends. CDR3: CASSQGSGSDTQYF. In DNA form, the CDR3 reads TGCGCCAGCAGCCAAGGTTCCGGGTCCGATACGCAGTATTTT.

This chain uses TRBV10-3 with TRBJ2-7; D is perhaps TRBD1 or TRBD2 (5 bases each). With 3 bases removed from V and 3 bases from J, the gap between germline ends came to 15 bases. The CDR3 consists of 15 residues. Germline V gene lookup returns CDR1 ENHRY and CDR2 SYGVKD. CDR3 in amino acids: CAISDTGRSGYEQYF. CDR3 nucleotide sequence: TGTGCCATCAGTGATACGGGGCGTTCTGGCTACGAGCAGTACTTC.

With respect to this clone: The identical CDR3 is also encoded by other nucleotide sequences in the sample. V usage is TRBV7-8 and J usage is TRBJ2-2; the match to TRBD1 covers 7 bases. The J segment lost 5 bases and the V segment lost 6 bases, leaving 6 bases of the junction unmatched. Per the germline V gene, CDR1 is SGHVS and CDR2 is FQNEAQ. CDR3 length: 14 amino acids. The CDR3 loop is CASRKTGNTGELFF. The CDR3 DNA reads TGTGCCAGCAGAAAGACAGGGAATACCGGGGAGCTGTTTTTT.

The V call is TRBV19, the J call TRBJ2-2, with 12 bases identical to TRBD2. Germline values: CDR1 LNHDA, CDR2 SQIVND (reference sequence). Losses at the gene ends were 3 bases for V and 4 bases for J; bases not matched to a gene: 9. This CDR3 contains 18 residues. CDR3 sequence: CASSMGLAGGRSTGELFF. The CDR3 coding sequence is TGTGCCAGTAGTATGGGTCTAGCGGGGGGGCGCAGCACCGGGGAGCTGTTTTTT.

Note on this clone: Other DNA variants within this sample encode the same CDR3. This rearrangement joins TRBV18 to TRBJ2-5; D possibly corresponds to TRBD1 (6 bases). There are 14 residues in the CDR3. Germline V gives CDR1 KGHSH, CDR2 LQKENI. V was pared by 3 bases and J by 5 bases, with 13 bases between. CDR3 sequence (DNA): TGTGCCAGCTCACCCAGGGGCTCGGGTGAGACCCAGTACTTC. Amino acid sequence: CASSPRGSGETQYF.

The genes are TRBV5-1 and TRBJ2-5; 7 nucleotides agree with TRBD2. Germline V CDR1 and CDR2: SGHRS, YFSETQ. The CDR3 is 15 amino acids. The V and J ends lost 4 bases and 0 bases, in that order; junction bases with no gene match: 6. In nucleotides, the CDR3 is TGCGCCAGCAGCAGCGGGACTACAAACCAAGAGACCCAGTACTTC. It is translated as CASSSGTTNQETQYF.

The rearrangement links TRBV5-1 to TRBJ1-6; D call uncertain. The germline V gene has CDR1 SGHRS and CDR2 YFSETQ. V lost 0 bases to trimming and J lost 4 bases, with 14 bases between them. CDR3 length: 17 residues. As DNA, the CDR3 is TGCGCCAGCAGCTTGGTATCGGGTCGACATTATAATTCACCCCTCCACTTT. Encoded protein: CASSLVSGRHYNSPLHF.

This rearrangement joins TRBV7-2 to TRBJ2-1; D tentatively fits TRBD1 or TRBD2 (5 bases each). The CDR3 spans 15 residues. The germline CDR1 and CDR2 sequences are SGHTA and FQGNSA. Trimming removed 9 bases from V and 5 bases from J, with 20 bases in between. The CDR3 region has the DNA TGTGCCAGTTCTCCTCCTGGGGGTCGGGACAATGAGCAGTTCTTC. This codes for CASSPPGGRDNEQFF. Full variable domain (rest looked up from reference TRBV7-2 and TRBJ2-1): GAGVSQSPSNKVTEKGKDVELRCDPISGHTALYWYRQSLGQGLEFLIYFQGNSAPDKSGLPSDRFSAERTGGSVSTLTIQRTQQEDSAVYLCASSPPGGRDNEQFFGPGTRLTVL.

The rearrangement uses TRBV3-1 (or the pseudogene TRBV3-2) and TRBJ1-2; D is perhaps TRBD1 (6 bases). Germline lookup yields CDR1 LGHDT and CDR2 YNNKEL (reference sequence). The CDR3 has 19 residues. V was clipped by 0 bases and J by 6 bases, with 26 bases between them. The CDR3 DNA reads as TGTGCCAGCAGCCAAGATCACCCTTCGGGTGGGGGGCGAACGCATGGCTACACCTTC. It yields the protein CASSQDHPSGGGRTHGYTF.

V and J are TRBV7-3 and TRBJ2-1; no reliable D call. Trimming stripped 3 bases from V and 6 bases from J, with 9 bases between. The CDR3 length is 13 residues. Looked up from germline, CDR1 is SGHTA and CDR2 is FQGTGA. The CDR3 coding sequence is TGTGCCAGCAGCTTTACGGGCCCCAATGAGCAGTTCTTC. It translates to CASSFTGPNEQFF.

The rearrangement uses TRBV5-1 and TRBJ2-1; D remains unclear. This CDR3 has 17 amino acids. Trimming pared 1 base from V and 0 bases from J, leaving 14 bases between. Germline CDR1 and CDR2: SGHRS and YFSETQ. In nucleotides, the CDR3 is TGCGCCAGCAGCTTGTTATCGGGTTCCGACTCCTACAATGAGCAGTTCTTC. This codes for CASSLLSGSDSYNEQFF.

This chain connects TRBV6-5 to TRBJ1-3; 7 bases are shared with TRBD1. V shed 8 bases, J shed 0 bases, and the junction held 4 bases outside the gene matches. The CDR3 spans 14 residues. Looked up from germline, CDR1 is MNHEY and CDR2 is SVGAGI. The CDR3 DNA sequence: TGTGCCAGCCAGACAGGGATCTCTGGAAACACCATATATTTT. Its translation: CASQTGISGNTIYF.

The V call is TRBV10-3, the J call TRBJ2-5; possible D gene TRBD1, 6 bases. Per germline, CDR1 ENHRY and CDR2 SYGVKD. The V end lost 4 bases, the J end lost 5 bases, and 23 bases lay between the germline ends. This CDR3 has 17 amino acids. CDR3 DNA: TGTGCCATCAGTGGGAGAGGGACACCCTCCTCGGGGGAGACCCAGTACTTC. Translated: CAISGRGTPSSGETQYF.

V gene TRBV4-3 combines with J gene TRBJ2-7; D remains unclear. In germline, CDR1 is LGHNA, CDR2 YSLEER. V was pared by 1 base and J by 5 bases, with 12 bases between. This CDR3 spans 14 amino acids. CDR3: CASSQGAGTDEQYF. CDR3 sequence (DNA): TGCGCCAGCAGCCAAGGGGCCGGAACTGACGAGCAGTACTTC.

The genes are TRBV7-6 and TRBJ2-5, with 7 bases aligning to TRBD1. The CDR3 spans 14 residues. V dropped 5 bases and J dropped 1; count of bases not matched to a gene: 4. CDR1 and CDR2 (germline): SGHVS, FNYEAQ. This CDR3 reads CASSLGTVQETQYF. The CDR3 coding sequence is TGTGCCAGCAGCCTAGGGACAGTCCAAGAGACCCAGTACTTC. Full variable domain (remainder filled in from reference TRBV7-6 and TRBJ2-5): GAGVSQSPRYKVTKRGQDVALRCDPISGHVSLYWYRQALGQGPEFLTYFNYEAQQDKSGLPNDRFSAERPEGSISTLTIQRTEQRDSAMYRCASSLGTVQETQYFGPGTRLLVL.

CDR3 amino acids: CASSPGFRASTEAFF. Written as DNA, the CDR3 is TGTGCCAGCAGCCCAGGGTTCAGGGCGAGTACTGAAGCTTTCTTT. This chain links TRBV7-2 with TRBJ1-1, with D perhaps matching TRBD1 (5 bases). The CDR3 covers 15 residues. Between the trimmed V and J ends, which lost 5 bases and 5 bases, there was a span of 18 bases. Germline V gene sequence: CDR1 SGHTA, CDR2 FQGNSA.

The chain combines TRBV7-6 with TRBJ1-1, with a possible D match to TRBD1 (6 bases). The V gene's germline CDR1 is SGHVS and CDR2 FNYEAQ. Trimming cost V 4 bases and J 0 bases, with 9 bases left between them. The CDR3 spans 14 residues. The chain's CDR3 is CASSSGQLNTEAFF. CDR3 nucleotide sequence: TGTGCCAGCAGCTCCGGACAGCTGAACACTGAAGCTTTCTTT.

The rearrangement joins TRBV12-2 to TRBJ2-3; TRBD2 is the table's D call and was not checked against the DNA. TRBV12-2 is tagged as a pseudogene. CDR3 length equals 15 residues. CDR3 loop: CASRLVSGGTDTQYF. CDR3 coding DNA: TGTGCAAGTCGCTTAGTTAGCGGGGGTACAGATACGCAGTATTTT.

The chain joins TRBV3-1 (or the pseudogene TRBV3-2) to TRBJ1-2, with a possible D match to TRBD1 (6 bases). This CDR3 comprises 14 residues. V gave up 1 base and J gave up 8 bases, with 14 bases separating them. In germline, CDR1 is LGHDT, CDR2 YNNKEL (reference sequence). The CDR3 sequence is CASSQGRGIYGYTF. CDR3 in DNA: TGTGCCAGCAGCCAAGGCAGGGGAATATACGGCTACACCTTC.

This clone turned up a few times. DNA of the CDR3: TGTGCCAGCAGTTTTGGTCGGACTGAAGCTTTCTTT. It is translated as CASSFGRTEAFF. V usage is TRBV12-3 or TRBV12-4 and J usage is TRBJ1-1; D is ambiguous. V lost 3 bases and J lost 5, with 7 bases in between. The CDR3 has 12 residues.

The chain employs TRBV5-1 and TRBJ1-1; no definite D call. Germline CDR1 SGHRS, CDR2 YFSETQ. The V end lost 0 bases, the J end lost 0 bases, and 3 bases lay between the germline ends. This CDR3 has 13 amino acids. The CDR3 loop reads CASSLALNTEAFF. CDR3 sequence (DNA): TGCGCCAGCAGCTTGGCTCTGAACACTGAAGCTTTCTTT.

This clone was counted a few times. The chain recombines TRBV6-4 with TRBJ1-5, with D unresolved. The CDR3 extends over 12 amino acids. Trimming removed 4 bases from V and 1 base from J, with 2 bases in between. Germline assignment: CDR1 MRHNA and CDR2 SNTAGT. CDR3 nucleotides: TGTGCCAGCAGTGGGAGCAATCAGCCCCAGCATTTT. Translated, it gives CASSGSNQPQHF.

The chain combines TRBV4-3 with TRBJ2-1, with D perhaps matching TRBD2 (6 bases). The ends were cut back, 0 bases at V and 5 bases at J, with 14 bases in the middle. This CDR3 spans 16 amino acids. CDR1 and CDR2 (germline): LGHNA, YSLEER. The CDR3 loop reads CASSQDERRGDNEQFF. The CDR3 region has the DNA TGCGCCAGCAGCCAAGATGAACGGAGGGGAGACAATGAGCAGTTCTTC.

This chain joins TRBV7-2 and TRBJ2-6; no definite D call. The CDR3 is made up of 14 amino acids. The germline gives CDR1 SGHTA, CDR2 FQGNSA. The V gene lost 6 bases and the J gene lost 1 base, with 7 bases spanning the gap. For the CDR3, the DNA is TGTGCCAGCAGTGAATTATCTGGGGCCAACGTCCTGACTTTC. Protein product: CASSELSGANVLTF.